This entry lists 27 T cell receptor beta chains sequenced from one sample in a study of glioma-infiltrating T cells. TCR alpha and beta CDR3 regions were amplified from RNA using iRepertoire nested multiplex PCR. Via MiXCR, TCRdb re-called the multiplex PCR reads, giving one row per CDR3 protein. The data contain roughly 40,000 distinct CDR3 sequences, around 22% of them seen just once; the ten biggest clones take up approximately 6.4%. The specimen was glioma tissue, nonneoplastic brain tissue, or PBMCs (not recorded which). Receptors were obtained from a human donor with low-grade glioma or glioblastoma, undergoing nonglioma brain surgery, or in good health (not recorded which).

The table lists this clonotype with many counts. The rearrangement joins TRBV20-1 to TRBJ2-3; D remains unclear. This CDR3 comprises 12 residues. Trimming took off 3 bases at V and 5 bases at J, with 9 bases between the two ends. Germline lookup yields CDR1 DFQATT and CDR2 SNEGSKA (reference sequence). CDR3 sequence reads: CSASSRIDTQYF. The CDR3 DNA follows: TGCAGTGCTAGTTCCCGAATAGATACGCAGTATTTT.

This clonotype was seen repeatedly, ten times or more. V usage is TRBV20-1 and J usage is TRBJ1-3; the D is unclear. Germline-derived CDR1 and CDR2 are DFQATT and SNEGSKA (reference sequence). V was shortened by 0 bases and J by 0 bases, with 9 bases between the two germline ends. CDR3 length: 15 amino acids. The CDR3 region is CSAREFLASGNTIYF. Here the CDR3 DNA reads TGCAGTGCTAGAGAATTTTTGGCCTCTGGAAACACCATATATTTT.

This clonotype showed up many times. Relative to the germline gene, one junction end is altered; a read error may explain this. This rearrangement joins TRBV20-1 to TRBJ2-1; D possibly matches TRBD1 or TRBD2 (5 bases each). This CDR3 contains 12 residues. The germline gives CDR1 DFQATT, CDR2 SNEGSKA (reference sequence). CDR3 residues: CGKGSSYNEQFF. CDR3 DNA sequence: TGTGGAAAGGGGAGCTCCTACAATGAGCAGTTCTTC.

The chain combines TRBV20-1 with TRBJ1-5, with a tentative D call TRBD1 (6 bases). The CDR3 loop spans 14 amino acids. The germline V gene has CDR1 DFQATT and CDR2 SNEGSKA (reference sequence). The CDR3 DNA is TGCAGCGCAAGGGGGGCGTGGAACAATCAGCCCCAGCATTTT. Translated, it gives CSARGAWNNQPQHF.

CDR3 amino acids: CASRSDAGYGYTF. The CDR3, as DNA: TGTGCCAGCCGATCGGACGCGGGCTATGGCTACACCTTC. The chain carries TRBV2 and TRBJ1-2, with no clear D. This CDR3 has 13 residues. Trimming pared 8 bases from V and 4 bases from J, leaving 14 bases between. Per germline, CDR1 SNHLY and CDR2 FYNNEI.

This clonotype was seen at least ten times. The chain uses TRBV20-1 and TRBJ2-5; 11 bases match TRBD2. Trimming cost V 4 bases and J 5 bases; bases outside gene matches: 18. The V gene's germline CDR1 is DFQATT and CDR2 SNEGSKA (reference sequence). This CDR3 has 18 amino acids. CDR3 sequence reads: CSATRPGLAAEGGETQYF. In DNA, the CDR3 is TGCAGTGCTACCCGCCCGGGACTAGCGGCGGAGGGGGGGGAGACCCAGTACTTC.

On this clonotype: A much larger clone differs from this one at a single base, so this may be a read error. The chain combines TRBV2 with TRBJ1-2; TRBD1 might be the D (5 bases). Germline V gives CDR1 SNHLY, CDR2 FYNNEI. Trimming shortened V by 3 bases and J by 5 bases, and 10 bases separated the two germline ends. The CDR3 covers 13 residues. CDR3 region: CASSEGRGYGYTF. CDR3 bases: TGTGCCAGCAGTGAGGGACGGGGTTATGGCTACACCTTC.

The chain joins TRBV28 to TRBJ1-1; the D is unclear. This CDR3 contains 15 residues. The V end was cut by 2 bases, the J end by 2 bases, with 12 bases between. Germline-derived CDR1 and CDR2 are MDHEN and SYDVKM. The CDR3 region has the DNA TGTGCCAGCAGTTTACTGGGTGATGGTAACACTGAAGCTTTCTTT. It codes for CASSLLGDGNTEAFF.

Within the sample, this clonotype is medium-sized. The chain combines TRBV27 with TRBJ2-5; TRBD2 might be the D (6 bases). Germline V CDR1 and CDR2: MNHEY, SMNVEV (reference sequence). There are 12 residues in the CDR3. Between the trimmed V and J ends, which lost 8 bases and 0 bases, there was a span of 7 bases. The CDR3 DNA reads TGTGCCAGCGGGGACTACCAAGAGACCCAGTACTTC. It specifies CASGDYQETQYF.

Turning to this clonotype: A read error may explain this, as a much larger clone is one base away. The chain has TRBV28 and TRBJ1-5; D call uncertain. Germline V gene data show CDR1 as MDHEN and CDR2 as SYDVKM. The CDR3 has 12 residues. V was cut by 4 bases and J by 4 bases, with 5 bases left in between. The CDR3 DNA reads TGTGCCAGCAGTTGGAGAAATCAGCCCCAGCATTTT. It encodes CASSWRNQPQHF.

The sample holds many counts of this clonotype. The chain has TRBV11-2 and TRBJ1-2; maybe TRBD1 (5 bases). CDR3 length: 14 amino acids. CDR1 and CDR2 from the germline V gene are SGHAT and FQNNGV. Deletions cut 1 base from V and 8 bases from J, with 14 bases between. CDR3 sequence: CASSLGDEGIGYTF. As DNA, the CDR3 is TGTGCCAGCAGCTTAGGAGATGAGGGGATCGGCTACACCTTC.

The genes are TRBV6-1 and TRBJ1-2; D unclear. V was clipped by 0 bases and J by 10 bases, with 12 bases between them. The CDR3 extends over 13 amino acids. Germline V gene data show CDR1 as MNHNS and CDR2 as SASEGT. CDR3 in amino acids: CASSEAQHYNYTF. The CDR3 region has the DNA TGTGCCAGCAGTGAAGCACAGCACTATAACTACACCTTC.

The rearrangement uses TRBV20-1 and TRBJ2-7; 7 nucleotides agree with TRBD1. The CDR3 spans 15 residues. The V and J ends lost 3 bases and 2 bases, in that order; junction bases with no gene match: 10. The V gene's germline CDR1 is DFQATT and CDR2 SNEGSKA (reference sequence). This chain's CDR3 is CSASRQGVETYEQYF. As DNA, the CDR3 is TGCAGTGCTAGCCGACAGGGAGTAGAGACCTACGAGCAGTACTTC.

This clonotype was seen ten or more times. CDR3 coding DNA: TGTGCCAGCAGTTCCTCCGTCATGATGCTGAACACTGAAGCTTTCTTT. Translated: CASSSSVMMLNTEAFF. V usage is TRBV28 and J usage is TRBJ1-1; D ambiguous. Deletions cut 4 bases from V and 0 bases from J, with 15 bases between. From germline, CDR1 is MDHEN and CDR2 SYDVKM. The CDR3 spans 16 residues.

The rearrangement joins TRBV7-9 to TRBJ2-5; D is unclear. Deletions cut 1 base from V and 5 bases from J, with 11 bases between. CDR1 is SEHNR and CDR2 is FQNEAQ in the germline V gene (reference sequence). The CDR3 spans 14 residues. In nucleotides, the CDR3 is TGTGCCAGCAGCTTAGGAGCCCTTACGGAGACCCAGTACTTC. Translating it yields CASSLGALTETQYF.

This clonotype was found many times. The chain has TRBV2 and TRBJ2-7, with TRBD2 matching 11 bases. There are 14 residues in the CDR3. With 5 bases clipped from V and 6 bases from J, the junction kept 6 bases outside the gene matches. Germline assignment: CDR1 SNHLY and CDR2 FYNNEI. This chain's CDR3 is CASSNPGLAAEQYF. DNA for the CDR3: TGTGCCAGCAGTAACCCGGGACTAGCGGCCGAGCAGTACTTC.

The V and J genes are TRBV5-5 and TRBJ2-3; D assignment may be TRBD1 or TRBD2 (5 bases each). The germline V gene encodes CDR1 SGHKS and CDR2 YYEKEE (reference sequence). The length of the CDR3 is 16 residues. Between the trimmed V and J ends, which lost 1 base and 1 base, there was a span of 13 bases. For the CDR3, the DNA is TGTGCCAGCAGCTTGCGAGGGGAATGGGGCACAGATACGCAGTATTTT. It codes for CASSLRGEWGTDTQYF. Supplemented by reference TRBV5-5 and TRBJ2-3, the full variable domain reads DAGVTQSPTHLIKTRGQQVTLRCSPISGHKSVSWYQQVLGQGPQFIFQYYEKEERGRGNFPDRFSARQFPNYSSELNVNALLLGDSALYLCASSLRGEWGTDTQYFGPGTRLTVL.

On this clonotype: With a much larger clone just one base away, this may be a read error. The chain combines TRBV16 with TRBJ1-5; D might be TRBD1 (5 bases). CDR3 length equals 13 residues. Looked up from germline, CDR1 is KGHSY and CDR2 is FQNENV. The CDR3 reads CASSLQGDQPQRF. The CDR3 coding sequence is TGTGCCAGCAGCCTGCAGGGAGATCAGCCCCAGCGTTTT. The variable domain in full, completed from reference TRBV16 and TRBJ1-5, reads GEEVAQTPKHLVRGEGQKAKLYCAPIKGHSYVFWYQQVLKNEFKFLISFQNENVFDETGMPKERFSAKCLPNSPCSLEIQATKLEDSAVYFCASSLQGDQPQRFGDGTRLSIL.

This clonotype was seen repeatedly, ten times or more. The J gene is TRBJ2-1, the V gene TRBV27; 10 bases match TRBD2. The CDR3 spans 16 residues. The germline V gene encodes CDR1 MNHEY and CDR2 SMNVEV (reference sequence). The V segment lost 8 bases and the J segment 3 bases; nucleotides outside the gene matches: 10. The CDR3 loop reads CASGLPTSGFYNEQFF. The CDR3 DNA reads TGTGCCAGCGGGCTCCCGACTAGCGGGTTCTACAATGAGCAGTTCTTC.

There are many counts of this clonotype. This chain connects TRBV20-1 to TRBJ2-1; 8 nucleotides match TRBD1. The CDR3 length is 13 residues. The germline V gene encodes CDR1 DFQATT and CDR2 SNEGSKA (reference sequence). V trimming: 5 bases; J trimming: 8 bases; junction bases outside the gene matches: 8. The CDR3 DNA sequence: TGCAGTGCTCCCGGACAGGGATGGGATGAGCAGTTCTTC. Its translation is CSAPGQGWDEQFF.

This clonotype was recorded many times. This chain connects TRBV10-3 to TRBJ2-5; 10 bases align to TRBD2. CDR1 is ENHRY and CDR2 is SYGVKD in the germline V gene. V lost 5 bases, J lost 5 bases, and 5 bases stayed unmatched. The CDR3 runs 14 residues. Written as DNA, the CDR3 is TGTGCCATCAGTTCCGGGACTAGCGACGAGACCCAGTACTTC. Protein sequence: CAISSGTSDETQYF.

Many counts were recorded for this clonotype. The chain couples TRBV20-1 to TRBJ2-5; D might be TRBD1 (5 bases). This CDR3 has 14 amino acids. The germline CDR1 and CDR2 sequences are DFQATT and SNEGSKA (reference sequence). V was shortened by 0 bases and J by 5 bases, with 13 bases between the two germline ends. The CDR3 sequence: CSARDPAHRETQYF. The CDR3 DNA is TGCAGTGCTAGAGACCCGGCCCACAGGGAGACCCAGTACTTC.

This clonotype is deemed medium-sized. An end of the junction differs from the germline gene, which may be a read error. The V and J genes are TRBV6-2 or TRBV6-3 and TRBJ2-7; D is perhaps TRBD1 or TRBD2 (5 bases each). The V gene's germline CDR1 is MNHEY and CDR2 SVGEGT. The CDR3 length is 16 residues. The CDR3 spells CASTYRDRWPSYEQYF. The DNA for the CDR3 is TGTGCCAGCACTTACCGGGACCGCTGGCCGTCCTACGAGCAGTACTTC.

This clonotype has just a few counts. The gene calls are TRBV9 and TRBJ2-1; D unclear. CDR1 SGDLS and CDR2 YYNGEE come from the germline V gene. The CDR3 length is 15 residues. V gave up 4 bases and J gave up 0 bases, with 11 bases separating them. The CDR3 sequence: CASSPYQSSYNEQFF. CDR3 sequence (DNA): TGTGCCAGCAGCCCATACCAGAGCTCCTACAATGAGCAGTTCTTC.

This clonotype was detected many times. The CDR3 sequence: CATSDQNKYQETQYF. The CDR3 region has the DNA TGTGCCACCAGTGATCAAAACAAGTACCAAGAGACCCAGTACTTC. The V gene is TRBV24-1, the J gene TRBJ2-5, with D hard to call. This CDR3 contains 15 residues. Germline CDR1 and CDR2: KGHDR and SFDVKD. The V end lost 3 bases, the J end lost 0 bases, and 10 bases lay between the germline ends.

This clonotype is medium-sized by share. J is TRBJ2-7 and V is TRBV20-1, with TRBD1 matching 9 bases. V gave up 5 bases and J gave up 4 bases; unmatched junction bases: 6. Per the germline V gene, CDR1 is DFQATT and CDR2 is SNEGSKA (reference sequence). The CDR3 is made up of 13 amino acids. The CDR3 here is CSAGRQGEYEQYF. CDR3 coding DNA: TGCAGTGCTGGCAGACAGGGGGAATACGAGCAGTACTTC.

This clonotype was picked up a small number of times. The rearrangement links TRBV30 to TRBJ2-3; D unclear. Germline loops: CDR1 GTSNPN, CDR2 SVGIG (reference sequence). The CDR3 is made up of 11 amino acids. V was clipped by 2 bases and J by 10 bases, with 10 bases between them. CDR3 sequence (DNA): TGTGCCTGGAGTCCCGGCCCAGCGCAGTATTTT. Translated, it gives CAWSPGPAQYF.